The 17 T cell receptor beta chains below were found in one sample sequenced in a study of cytomegalovirus exposure and HLA in healthy donors. 60 Vbeta and 13 Jbeta primers were used in PCR. Clones were read by immunoSEQ multiplex PCR, and TCRdb kept only the in-frame ones, dropping some. The sample lists roughly 110,000 clones; 71% were seen once. The sample taken for sequencing was PBMCs. These receptors were collected from a female donor in good health and CMV-seronegative.

This chain connects TRBV9 to TRBJ2-1; 7 nucleotides line up with TRBD1. The CDR3 covers 15 residues. V lost 0 bases, J lost 5 bases, and 5 bases stayed unmatched. The germline gives CDR1 SGDLS, CDR2 YYNGEE. For the CDR3, the DNA is TGTGCCAGCAGCGTAGAGCAGGGGGTGGACAATGAGCAGTTCTTC. As protein: CASSVEQGVDNEQFF.

This clone was detected only a few times. The V call is TRBV7-9, the J call TRBJ2-1; 9 bases are shared with TRBD2. The junction had 13 bases not matched to a gene; V was cut back by 0 bases and J by 10 bases. This CDR3 contains 17 residues. Germline V gives CDR1 SEHNR, CDR2 FQNEAQ (reference sequence). The CDR3 coding sequence is TGTGCCAGCAGCTTAGCACGGAGGACTAGCGAAGGTGAAGAGCAGTTCTTC. This codes for CASSLARRTSEGEEQFF.

The chain employs TRBV19 and TRBJ2-1; the match to TRBD2 covers 8 bases. Germline V gene data show CDR1 as LNHDA and CDR2 as SQIVND (reference sequence). V lost 7 bases to trimming and J lost 6 bases; unmatched junction nucleotides: 14. The CDR3 is made up of 16 amino acids. CDR3 bases: TGTGCCAGTACGCGGAGGGTTGAGCGGGAGTCCAATGAGCAGTTCTTC. Protein product: CASTRRVERESNEQFF.

V gene TRBV27 combines with J gene TRBJ1-1; no clear D gene. This CDR3 has 13 amino acids. The ends were cut back, 2 bases at V and 1 base at J, with 5 bases in the middle. The germline gives CDR1 MNHEY, CDR2 SMNVEV (reference sequence). CDR3 DNA: TGTGCCAGCAGTTTACTCGGGAACACTGAAGCTTTCTTT. Protein sequence: CASSLLGNTEAFF.

V is TRBV19 and J is TRBJ1-1, with D possibly matching TRBD1 (6 bases). The CDR3 is 15 amino acids. Trimming cost V 6 bases and J 1 base, with 15 bases left between them. From germline, CDR1 is LNHDA and CDR2 SQIVND (reference sequence). The CDR3 bases are TGTGCCAGTAGCGCGATCAGGGGCAGGAACACTGAAGCTTTCTTT. It yields the protein CASSAIRGRNTEAFF.

The chain combines TRBV7-9 with TRBJ2-1; TRBD2 is a possible D gene (6 bases). Germline V lookup: CDR1 SEHNR, CDR2 FQNEAQ (reference sequence). V dropped 6 bases and J dropped 8 bases, with 17 bases sitting between them. This CDR3 has 14 residues. The CDR3 reads CASRAGGRSDEQFF. The CDR3 DNA reads as TGTGCCAGCAGAGCCGGGGGACGCTCTGATGAGCAGTTCTTC.

The genes are TRBV21-1 and TRBJ2-5; the table gives TRBD1 as D, unverified against the DNA. TRBV21-1 counts as a pseudogene. The CDR3 is 16 amino acids. Here the CDR3 reads CASSKVPNRGEETQYF. The CDR3, as DNA: TGTGCCAGCAGCAAAGTCCCTAACAGGGGTGAGGAGACCCAGTACTTC.

Comment on this clone: The conserved final phenylalanine or tryptophan is absent from the CDR3, which likely points to a read error. The chain uses TRBV29-1 and TRBJ2-7; 8 positions match TRBD2. Germline lookup yields CDR1 SQVTM and CDR2 ANQGSEA. CDR3 length: 13 residues. The CDR3 sequence is CRATGTSSYEQYL. CDR3 nucleotide sequence: TGCAGAGCCACAGGGACTAGCTCCTACGAGCAGTACCTC.

The J gene is TRBJ1-2, the V gene TRBV4-1; 7 bases agree with TRBD1. The CDR3 has 16 amino acids. Germline lookup yields CDR1 MGHRA and CDR2 YSYEKL. J gave up 2 bases and V 8 bases, and 14 bases lay outside the gene matches. DNA for the CDR3: TGCGCCAGCGGCCTACTTAGAGGACAGGCGAACTATGGCTACACCTTC. Amino acids: CASGLLRGQANYGYTF.

The chain joins TRBV12-5 to TRBJ1-1, with D perhaps TRBD1 (6 bases). The length of the CDR3 is 14 residues. Per the germline V gene, CDR1 is LGHNT and CDR2 is FRNRAP. The V end was cut by 5 bases, the J end by 6 bases, with 16 bases between. The CDR3 coding sequence is TGTGCTAGTGGTGAGTTACCGGGACAATCTGAAGCTTTCTTT. It yields the protein CASGELPGQSEAFF.

This clone was counted a single time. The chain uses TRBV11-3 and TRBJ2-7; TRBD2 aligns across 14 bases. The V and J ends lost 4 bases and 3 bases, in that order; junction bases with no gene match: 2. Looked up from germline, CDR1 is SGHNT and CDR2 is YENEEA. The CDR3 covers 15 residues. The CDR3 bases are TGTGCCAGCAGCTCGGGGACTAGCGGGAGCTACGAGCAGTACTTC. Translation: CASSSGTSGSYEQYF.

The rearrangement links TRBV6-5 to TRBJ1-1; 11 bases are shared with TRBD1. The germline V gene has CDR1 MNHEY and CDR2 SVGAGI. V dropped 6 bases and J dropped 5; count of bases not matched to a gene: 5. This CDR3 spans 14 amino acids. CDR3 sequence: CASRLGQGATEAFF. The CDR3, as DNA: TGTGCCAGCAGGCTCGGACAGGGGGCGACTGAAGCTTTCTTT.

This clone has just a few counts. This rearrangement joins TRBV6-5 to TRBJ2-1, with 11 bases lining up with TRBD2. The CDR3 spans 16 residues. The V segment lost 1 base and the J segment 2 bases; nucleotides outside the gene matches: 1. In germline, CDR1 is MNHEY, CDR2 SVGAGI. The CDR3 is CASSYLGLAAYNEQFF. DNA of the CDR3: TGTGCCAGCAGTTACTTGGGACTAGCGGCCTACAATGAGCAGTTCTTC.

V and J are TRBV7-2 and TRBJ2-3, with 7 bases identical to TRBD2. The germline V gene encodes CDR1 SGHTA and CDR2 FQGNSA. CDR3 length: 15 amino acids. V shed 2 bases, J shed 5 bases, and the junction held 7 bases outside the gene matches. Here the CDR3 reads CASSLRGGREDTQYF. CDR3 DNA sequence: TGTGCCAGCAGCTTAAGGGGCGGGAGAGAAGATACGCAGTATTTT.

The genes are TRBV6-6 and TRBJ1-5, with D possibly TRBD1 on 6 matching bases. The germline CDR1 and CDR2 sequences are MNHNY and SVGAGI (reference sequence). CDR3 length equals 16 residues. With 5 bases removed from V and 0 bases from J, the gap between germline ends came to 14 bases. The CDR3 coding sequence is TGTGCCAGCAGTGGGCGGACAGATTTTAGCAATCAGCCCCAGCATTTT. Amino acid sequence: CASSGRTDFSNQPQHF.

The V and J genes are TRBV28 and TRBJ2-7; 8 bases are a match to TRBD1. CDR1 and CDR2 from the germline V gene are MDHEN and SYDVKM. The CDR3 loop spans 17 amino acids. The V gene end was trimmed by 7 bases and the J gene end by 0 bases; junction bases not matched to a gene: 14. CDR3 region: CASTLISTGQVSYEQYF. CDR3 coding DNA: TGTGCCAGCACTTTGATATCAACGGGACAGGTCTCCTACGAGCAGTACTTC.

The J gene is TRBJ2-3, the V gene TRBV9; D might be TRBD1 (6 bases). The CDR3 covers 15 residues. Germline-derived CDR1 and CDR2 are SGDLS and YYNGEE. The V and J ends lost 4 bases and 0 bases respectively, with 12 bases between them. The CDR3, as DNA: TGTGCCAGCAGCAAACAGGGCGCGAGCACAGATACGCAGTATTTT. It specifies CASSKQGASTDTQYF.